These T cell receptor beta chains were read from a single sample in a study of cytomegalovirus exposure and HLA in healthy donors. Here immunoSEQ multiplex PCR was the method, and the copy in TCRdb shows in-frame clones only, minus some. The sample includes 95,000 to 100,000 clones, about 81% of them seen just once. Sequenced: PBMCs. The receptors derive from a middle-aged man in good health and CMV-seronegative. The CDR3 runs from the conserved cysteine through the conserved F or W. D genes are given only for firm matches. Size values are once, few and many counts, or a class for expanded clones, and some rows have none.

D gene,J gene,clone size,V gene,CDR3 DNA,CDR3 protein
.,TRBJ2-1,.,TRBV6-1,TGTGCCAGCAGTAGCCGACGAGGGAACTACAATGAGCAGTTCTTC,CASSSRRGNYNEQFF
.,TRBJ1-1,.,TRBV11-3,TGTGCCAGCAGCCCATTGGCGGGGATGAACACTGAAGCTTTCTTT,CASSPLAGMNTEAFF
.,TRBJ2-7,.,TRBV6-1,TGTGCCAGCAGGATTATTGGAGACTCCTACGAGCAGTACTTC,CASRIIGDSYEQYF
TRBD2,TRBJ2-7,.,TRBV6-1,TGTGCCAGCAGTGAAGGCCGACTAGCGGGACCCTACGAGCAGTACTTC,CASSEGRLAGPYEQYF
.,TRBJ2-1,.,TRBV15,TGTGCCACCAGCAGAGGGGCGGGTAGGGTCCATGAGCAGTTCTTC,CATSRGAGRVHEQFF
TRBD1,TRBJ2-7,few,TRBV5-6,TGTGCCAGCAGCTCCGCGGACAGGGCTGCGTACGAGCAGTACTTC,CASSSADRAAYEQYF
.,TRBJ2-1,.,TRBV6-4,TGTGCCAGCAGTGGAAACGGCGGGGTACAGTTCTTC,CASSGNGGVQFF
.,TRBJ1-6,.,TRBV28,TGTGCCAGCAGTTCCACAATAGGCAGGGCTGATTCTTCCCTCCACTTT,CASSSTIGRADSSLHF
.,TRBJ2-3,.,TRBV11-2,TGTGCCAGCAGCTCTACCGCGGGTTTAAGCACAGATACGCAGTATTTT,CASSSTAGLSTDTQYF
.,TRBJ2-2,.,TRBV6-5,TGTGCCAGCAGTTACTCTACAGGCCAGAACACCGGGGAGCTGTTTTTT,CASSYSTGQNTGELFF
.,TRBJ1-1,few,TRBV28,TGTGCCAGCAGTTTTCTCGGGGATATGCGCACTGAAGCTTTCTTT,CASSFLGDMRTEAFF
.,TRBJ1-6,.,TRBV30,TGTGCCTGGAGTCCTCCCCTCGGGTCACCCCTCCACTTT,CAWSPPLGSPLHF
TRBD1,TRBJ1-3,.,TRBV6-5,TGTGCCAGCAGTTCATTACAGGGGAAAAACACCATATATTTT,CASSSLQGKNTIYF
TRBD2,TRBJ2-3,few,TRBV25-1,TGTGCCAGCAGTGGTTTCTCGGGGGGAGGGAGCACAGATACGCAGTATTTT,CASSGFSGGGSTDTQYF
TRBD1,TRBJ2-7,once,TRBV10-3,TGTGCCATCAGTGGACAGGGGGCCTACGAGCAGTACTTC,CAISGQGAYEQYF
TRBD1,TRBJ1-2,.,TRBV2,TGTGCCAGCAGACCGGACAGGGGTGGCTACACCTTC,CASRPDRGGYTF
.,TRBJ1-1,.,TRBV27,TGTGCCAGCAGATGGGGGGGGTCCTCGGGAACTGAAGCTTTCTTT,CASRWGGSSGTEAFF